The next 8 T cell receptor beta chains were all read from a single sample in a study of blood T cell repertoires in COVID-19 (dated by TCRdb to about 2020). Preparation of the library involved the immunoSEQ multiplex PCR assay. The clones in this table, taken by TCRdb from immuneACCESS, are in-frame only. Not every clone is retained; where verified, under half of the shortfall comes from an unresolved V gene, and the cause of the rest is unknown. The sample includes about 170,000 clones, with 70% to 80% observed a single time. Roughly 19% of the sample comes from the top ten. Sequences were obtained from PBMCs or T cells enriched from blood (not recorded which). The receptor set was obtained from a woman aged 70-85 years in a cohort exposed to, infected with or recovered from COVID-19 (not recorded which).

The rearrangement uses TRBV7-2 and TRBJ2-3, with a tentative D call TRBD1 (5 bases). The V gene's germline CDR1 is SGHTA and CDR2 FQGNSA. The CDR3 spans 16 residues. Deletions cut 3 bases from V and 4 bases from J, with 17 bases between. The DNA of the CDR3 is TGTGCCAGCAGCTTTCGAACAGGTGTGGGGTCAGATACGCAGTATTTT. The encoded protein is CASSFRTGVGSDTQYF.

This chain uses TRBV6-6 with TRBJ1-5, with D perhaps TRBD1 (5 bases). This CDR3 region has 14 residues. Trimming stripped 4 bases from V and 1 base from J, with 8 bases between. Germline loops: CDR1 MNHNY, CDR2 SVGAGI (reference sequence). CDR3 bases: TGTGCCAGCAGTTTCGGGGGGAGCAATCAGCCCCAGCATTTT. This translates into CASSFGGSNQPQHF.

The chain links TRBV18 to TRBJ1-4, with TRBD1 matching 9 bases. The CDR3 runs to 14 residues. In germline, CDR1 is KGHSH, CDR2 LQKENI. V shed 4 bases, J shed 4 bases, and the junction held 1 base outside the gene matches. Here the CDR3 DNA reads TGTGCCAGCTCACTGGGACAGGGTAATGAAAAACTGTTTTTT. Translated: CASSLGQGNEKLFF.

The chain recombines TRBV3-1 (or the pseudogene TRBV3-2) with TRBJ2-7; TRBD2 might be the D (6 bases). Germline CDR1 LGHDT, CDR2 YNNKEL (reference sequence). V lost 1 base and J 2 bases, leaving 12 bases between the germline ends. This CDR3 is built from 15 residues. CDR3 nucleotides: TGTGCCAGCAGCCAAGCTCTCGGGGGAGCCTACGAGCAGTACTTC. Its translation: CASSQALGGAYEQYF.

The CDR3 nucleotides read TGTGCCAGCAGACCAACAGGGACCCAAGAGACCCAGTACTTC. Its translation: CASRPTGTQETQYF. The chain recombines TRBV11-1 with TRBJ2-5; possibly TRBD1 for D (6 bases). The V gene lost 6 bases and the J gene lost 1 base, with 12 bases spanning the gap. CDR1 and CDR2 (germline): SGHAT, FQDESV (reference sequence). This CDR3 spans 14 amino acids.

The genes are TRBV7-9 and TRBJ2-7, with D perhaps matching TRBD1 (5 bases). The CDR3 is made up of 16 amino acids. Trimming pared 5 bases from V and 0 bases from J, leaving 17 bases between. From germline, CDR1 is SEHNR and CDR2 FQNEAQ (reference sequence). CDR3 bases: TGTGCCAGCAGCCCCCAGGGCGGCGCAGGCTCCTACGAGCAGTACTTC. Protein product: CASSPQGGAGSYEQYF. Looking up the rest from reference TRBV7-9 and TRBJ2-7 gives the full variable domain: DTGVSQNPRHKITKRGQNVTFRCDPISEHNRLYWYRQTLGQGPEFLTYFQNEAQLEKSRLLSDRFSAERPKGSFSTLEIQRTEQGDSAMYLCASSPQGGAGSYEQYFGPGTRLTVT.

CDR3 in DNA: TGTGCCAGCAGCCCCCGGAGGAGTACGCAGTATTTT. Protein: CASSPRRSTQYF. This chain connects TRBV3-1 (or the pseudogene TRBV3-2) to TRBJ2-3; possibly TRBD2 for D (5 bases). The germline CDR1 and CDR2 sequences are LGHDT and YNNKEL (reference sequence). Trimming pared 4 bases from V and 8 bases from J, leaving 10 bases between. The CDR3 loop spans 12 amino acids.

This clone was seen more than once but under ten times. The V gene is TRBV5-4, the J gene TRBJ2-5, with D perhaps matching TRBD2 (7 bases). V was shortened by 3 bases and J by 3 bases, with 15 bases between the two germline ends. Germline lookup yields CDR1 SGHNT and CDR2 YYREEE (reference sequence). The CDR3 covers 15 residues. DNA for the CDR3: TGTGCCAGCAGCTCCGGGGCGGGGGCGAAAGAGACCCAGTACTTC. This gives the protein CASSSGAGAKETQYF. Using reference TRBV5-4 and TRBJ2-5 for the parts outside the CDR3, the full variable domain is ETGVTQSPTHLIKTRGQQVTLRCSSQSGHNTVSWYQQALGQGPQFIFQYYREEENGRGNFPPRFSGLQFPNYSSELNVNALELDDSALYLCASSSGAGAKETQYFGPGTRLLVL.